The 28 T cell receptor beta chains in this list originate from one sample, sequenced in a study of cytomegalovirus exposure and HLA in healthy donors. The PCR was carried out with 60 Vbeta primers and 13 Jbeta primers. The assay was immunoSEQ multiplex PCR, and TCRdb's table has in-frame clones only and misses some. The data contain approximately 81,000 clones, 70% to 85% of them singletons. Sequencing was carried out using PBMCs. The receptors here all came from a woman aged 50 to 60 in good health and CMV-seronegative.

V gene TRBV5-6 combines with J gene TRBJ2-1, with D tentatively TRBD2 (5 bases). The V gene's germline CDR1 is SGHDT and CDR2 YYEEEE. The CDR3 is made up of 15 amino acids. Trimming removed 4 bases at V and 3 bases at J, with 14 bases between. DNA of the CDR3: TGTGCCAGCAGCCCTGGGCTAGCCAACTACAATGAGCAGTTCTTC. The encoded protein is CASSPGLANYNEQFF.

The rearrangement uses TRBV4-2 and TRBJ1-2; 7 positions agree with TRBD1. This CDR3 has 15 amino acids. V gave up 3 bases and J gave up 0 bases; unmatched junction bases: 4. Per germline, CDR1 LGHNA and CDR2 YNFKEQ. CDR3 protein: CASSQGQITNYGYTF. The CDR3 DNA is TGTGCCAGCAGCCAGGGACAGATTACTAACTATGGCTACACCTTC.

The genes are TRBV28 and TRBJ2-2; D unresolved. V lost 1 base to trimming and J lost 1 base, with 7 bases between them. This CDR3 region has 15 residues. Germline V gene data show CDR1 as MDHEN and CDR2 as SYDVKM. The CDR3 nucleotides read TGTGCCAGCAGTTTATCCAGGCGGAACACCGGGGAGCTGTTTTTT. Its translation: CASSLSRRNTGELFF.

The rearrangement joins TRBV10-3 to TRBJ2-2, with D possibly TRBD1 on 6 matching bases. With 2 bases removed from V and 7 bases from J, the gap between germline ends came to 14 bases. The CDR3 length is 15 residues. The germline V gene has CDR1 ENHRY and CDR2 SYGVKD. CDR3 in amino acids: CAISEMAEGDGELFF. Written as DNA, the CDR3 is TGTGCCATCAGTGAGATGGCAGAGGGGGACGGGGAGCTGTTTTTT.

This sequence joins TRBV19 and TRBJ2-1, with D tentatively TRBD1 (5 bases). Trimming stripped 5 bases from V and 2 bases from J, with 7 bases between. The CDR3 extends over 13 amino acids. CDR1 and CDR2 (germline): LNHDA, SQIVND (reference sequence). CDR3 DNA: TGTGCCAGTAGTCGGACAACCTACAATGAGCAGTTCTTC. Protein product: CASSRTTYNEQFF.

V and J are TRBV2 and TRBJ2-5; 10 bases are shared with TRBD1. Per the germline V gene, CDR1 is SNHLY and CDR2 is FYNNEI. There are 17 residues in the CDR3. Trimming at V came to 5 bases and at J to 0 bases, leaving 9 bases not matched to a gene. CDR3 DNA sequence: TGTGCCAGCAGTCCTAAAACCGGGACAGGGGACCAAGAGACCCAGTACTTC. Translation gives CASSPKTGTGDQETQYF.

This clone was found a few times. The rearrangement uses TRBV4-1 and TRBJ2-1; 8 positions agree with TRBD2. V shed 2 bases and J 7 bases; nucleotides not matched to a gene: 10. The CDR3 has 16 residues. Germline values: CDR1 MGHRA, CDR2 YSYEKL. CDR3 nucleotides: TGCGCCAGCAGCCAATCAGGGCGGGAGGTTCTTAATGAGCAGTTCTTC. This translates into CASSQSGREVLNEQFF.

The CDR3 region is CASSLAGAGGGNEQFF. The DNA of the CDR3 is TGTGCCAGCAGCTTAGCGGGAGCGGGAGGGGGGAATGAGCAGTTCTTC. This sequence joins TRBV11-1 and TRBJ2-1, with 10 bases aligning to TRBD2. The CDR3 is 16 residues long. V lost 0 bases, J lost 7 bases, and 6 bases stayed unmatched. Germline lookup yields CDR1 SGHAT and CDR2 FQDESV (reference sequence).

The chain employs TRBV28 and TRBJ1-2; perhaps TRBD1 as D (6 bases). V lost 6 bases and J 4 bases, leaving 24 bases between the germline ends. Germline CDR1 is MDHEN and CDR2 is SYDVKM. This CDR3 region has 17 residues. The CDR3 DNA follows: TGTGCCAGCAGCTCAAGCCGACAGGCTGAAGGCCTCTATGGCTACACCTTC. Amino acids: CASSSSRQAEGLYGYTF.

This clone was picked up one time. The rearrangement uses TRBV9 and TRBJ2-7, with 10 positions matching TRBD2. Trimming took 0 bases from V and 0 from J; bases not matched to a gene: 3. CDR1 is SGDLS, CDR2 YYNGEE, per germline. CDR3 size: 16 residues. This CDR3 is CASSVGSGGSSYEQYF. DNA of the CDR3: TGTGCCAGCAGCGTAGGTAGCGGGGGGAGCTCCTACGAGCAGTACTTC.

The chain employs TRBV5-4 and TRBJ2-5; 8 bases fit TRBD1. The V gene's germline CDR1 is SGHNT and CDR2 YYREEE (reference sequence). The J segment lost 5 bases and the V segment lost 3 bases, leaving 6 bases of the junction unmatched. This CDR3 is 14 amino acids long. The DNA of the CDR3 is TGTGCCAGCAGCTCTCAGGGGGCCTGGGAGACCCAGTACTTC. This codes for CASSSQGAWETQYF.

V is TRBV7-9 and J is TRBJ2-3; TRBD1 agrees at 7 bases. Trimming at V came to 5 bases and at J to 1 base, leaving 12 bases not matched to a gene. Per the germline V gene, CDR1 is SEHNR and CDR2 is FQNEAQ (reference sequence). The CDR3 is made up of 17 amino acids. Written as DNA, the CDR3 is TGTGCCAGCAGCCCCCGTCGGACAGGAGTCGGCACAGATACGCAGTATTTT. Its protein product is CASSPRRTGVGTDTQYF.

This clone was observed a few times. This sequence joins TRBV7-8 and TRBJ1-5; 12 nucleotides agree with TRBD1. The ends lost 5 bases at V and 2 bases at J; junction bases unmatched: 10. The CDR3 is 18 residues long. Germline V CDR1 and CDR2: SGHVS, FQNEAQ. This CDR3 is CASSLMGTGGSGNQPQHF. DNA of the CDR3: TGTGCCAGCAGCCTAATGGGGACAGGGGGCTCGGGCAATCAGCCCCAGCATTTT. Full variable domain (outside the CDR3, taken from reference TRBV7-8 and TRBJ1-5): GAGVSQSPRYKVAKRGQDVALRCDPISGHVSLFWYQQALGQGPEFLTYFQNEAQLDKSGLPSDRFFAERPEGSVSTLKIQRTQQEDSAVYLCASSLMGTGGSGNQPQHFGDGTRLSIL.

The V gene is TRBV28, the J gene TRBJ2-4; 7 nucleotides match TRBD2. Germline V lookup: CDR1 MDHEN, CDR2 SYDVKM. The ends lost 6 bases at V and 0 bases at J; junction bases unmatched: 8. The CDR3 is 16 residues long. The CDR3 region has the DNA TGTGCCAGCAGCCCCGGGACTACTTTAGCCAAAAACATTCAGTACTTC. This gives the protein CASSPGTTLAKNIQYF.

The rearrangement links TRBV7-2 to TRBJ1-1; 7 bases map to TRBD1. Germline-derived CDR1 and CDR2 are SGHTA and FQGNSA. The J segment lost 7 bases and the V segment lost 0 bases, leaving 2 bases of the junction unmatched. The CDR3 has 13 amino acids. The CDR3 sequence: CASSLADRIEAFF. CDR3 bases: TGTGCCAGCAGCTTAGCGGACAGGATTGAAGCTTTCTTT.

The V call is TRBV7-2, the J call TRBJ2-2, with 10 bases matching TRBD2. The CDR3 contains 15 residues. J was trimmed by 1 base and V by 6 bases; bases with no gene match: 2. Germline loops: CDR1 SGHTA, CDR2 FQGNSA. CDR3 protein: CASRVAGGNTGELFF. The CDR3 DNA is TGTGCCAGCAGAGTAGCGGGGGGGAACACCGGGGAGCTGTTTTTT. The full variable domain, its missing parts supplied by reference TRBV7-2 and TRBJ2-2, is GAGVSQSPSNKVTEKGKDVELRCDPISGHTALYWYRQSLGQGLEFLIYFQGNSAPDKSGLPSDRFSAERTGGSVSTLTIQRTQQEDSAVYLCASRVAGGNTGELFFGEGSRLTVL.

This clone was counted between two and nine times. The CDR3 DNA reads as TGTGCCAGCAGCCCAGGGGACTCTGGGGCCAACGTCCTGACTTTC. Residues: CASSPGDSGANVLTF. V usage is TRBV6-5 and J usage is TRBJ2-6; perhaps TRBD1 as D (6 bases). Per germline, CDR1 MNHEY and CDR2 SVGAGI. Between the trimmed V and J ends, which lost 6 bases and 0 bases, there was a span of 9 bases. The CDR3 consists of 15 residues.

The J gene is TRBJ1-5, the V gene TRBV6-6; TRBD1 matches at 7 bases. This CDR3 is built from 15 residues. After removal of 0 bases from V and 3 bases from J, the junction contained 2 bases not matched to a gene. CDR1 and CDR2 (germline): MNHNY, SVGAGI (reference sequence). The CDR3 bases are TGTGCCAGCAGTTACTCGGGACAGCCCAATCAGCCCCAGCATTTT. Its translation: CASSYSGQPNQPQHF.

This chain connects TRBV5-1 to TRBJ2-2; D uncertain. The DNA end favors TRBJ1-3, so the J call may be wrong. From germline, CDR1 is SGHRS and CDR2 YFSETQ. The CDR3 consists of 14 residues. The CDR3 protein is CASSLNLNTDTIYF. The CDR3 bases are TGCGCCAGCAGCTTGAACCTAAACACGGACACCATATATTTT.

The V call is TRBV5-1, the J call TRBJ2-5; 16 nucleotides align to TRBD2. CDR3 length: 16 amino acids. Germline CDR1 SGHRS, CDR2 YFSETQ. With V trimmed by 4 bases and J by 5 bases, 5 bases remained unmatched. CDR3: CASSPGLAGGIETQYF. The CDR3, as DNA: TGCGCCAGCAGCCCGGGACTAGCGGGGGGGATTGAGACCCAGTACTTC.

The CDR3 sequence: CASSLPGPPWTGTF. In DNA form, the CDR3 reads TGCGCCAGCAGCTTGCCGGGACCCCCCTGGACAGGCACCTTC. V and J are TRBV5-1 and TRBJ1-2; 7 bases align to TRBD1. Germline values: CDR1 SGHRS, CDR2 YFSETQ. With 1 base clipped from V and 13 bases from J, the junction kept 13 bases outside the gene matches. This CDR3 is 14 amino acids long.

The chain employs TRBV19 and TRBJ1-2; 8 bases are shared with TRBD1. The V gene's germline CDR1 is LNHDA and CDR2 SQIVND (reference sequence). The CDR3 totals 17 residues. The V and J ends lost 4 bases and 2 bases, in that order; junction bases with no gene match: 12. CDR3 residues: CASSRGQGYSSNYGYTF. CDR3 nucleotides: TGTGCCAGTAGTAGAGGACAGGGTTACTCTAGCAACTATGGCTACACCTTC.

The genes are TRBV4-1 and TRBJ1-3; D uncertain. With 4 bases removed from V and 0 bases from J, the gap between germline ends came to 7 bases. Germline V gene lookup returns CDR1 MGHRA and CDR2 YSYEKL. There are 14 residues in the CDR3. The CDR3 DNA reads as TGCGCCAGCAGCCCCCCGGGCTCTGGAAACACCATATATTTT. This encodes CASSPPGSGNTIYF.

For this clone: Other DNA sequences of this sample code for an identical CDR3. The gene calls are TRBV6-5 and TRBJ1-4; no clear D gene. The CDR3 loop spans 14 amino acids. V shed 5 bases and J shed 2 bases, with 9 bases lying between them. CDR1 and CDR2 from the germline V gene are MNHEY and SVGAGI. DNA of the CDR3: TGTGCCAGCAGTCCTCGAGGGACTAATGAAAAACTGTTTTTT. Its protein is CASSPRGTNEKLFF.

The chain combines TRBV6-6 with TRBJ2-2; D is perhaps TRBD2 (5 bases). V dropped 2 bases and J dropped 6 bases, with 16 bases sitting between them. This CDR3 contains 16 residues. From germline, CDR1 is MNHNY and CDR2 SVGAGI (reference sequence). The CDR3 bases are TGTGCCAGCAGTTACATCCCCGACACGAGGGCCGGGGAGCTGTTTTTT. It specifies CASSYIPDTRAGELFF.

CDR3 sequence: CASSPQSSGTSQETQYF. The DNA for the CDR3 is TGTGCCAGCAGCCCCCAGTCCAGCGGGACTTCCCAAGAGACCCAGTACTTC. The chain couples TRBV27 to TRBJ2-5, with 7 bases lining up with TRBD2. J gave up 1 base and V 6 bases, and 14 bases lay outside the gene matches. The CDR3 loop spans 17 amino acids. Germline V gene lookup returns CDR1 MNHEY and CDR2 SMNVEV (reference sequence).

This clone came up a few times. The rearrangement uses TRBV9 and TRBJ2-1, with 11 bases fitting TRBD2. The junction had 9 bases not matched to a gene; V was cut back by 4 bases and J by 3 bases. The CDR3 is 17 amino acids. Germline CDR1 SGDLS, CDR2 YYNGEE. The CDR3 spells CASSPQGTSGSYNEQFF. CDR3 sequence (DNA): TGTGCCAGCAGCCCCCAAGGGACTAGCGGAAGCTACAATGAGCAGTTCTTC.

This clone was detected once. The chain's CDR3 is CASSMIDIGSTEAFF. DNA of the CDR3: TGTGCCAGTAGTATGATTGACATCGGGAGCACTGAAGCTTTCTTT. The V gene is TRBV19, the J gene TRBJ1-1; D gene uncertain. The ends were cut back, 3 bases at V and 4 bases at J, with 15 bases in the middle. The CDR3 spans 15 residues. Germline loops: CDR1 LNHDA, CDR2 SQIVND (reference sequence).